These 3 T cell receptor beta chains came from one sample sequenced in a study of cytomegalovirus exposure and HLA in healthy donors. TCRdb's copy holds only in-frame clones and misses some; the assay was immunoSEQ multiplex PCR. The table lists more than 200,000 clones, roughly 87% of them singletons. The specimen sequenced was PBMCs. The receptors were sampled from a man younger than 35 in good health and CMV-seropositive.

This clone has only one observation. The V gene is TRBV28, the J gene TRBJ1-1; D uncertain. Germline lookup yields CDR1 MDHEN and CDR2 SYDVKM. V was shortened by 6 bases and J by 6 bases, with 8 bases between the two germline ends. This CDR3 region has 11 residues. The CDR3 region is CASSSLAEAFF. The CDR3, as DNA: TGTGCCAGCAGCTCACTTGCTGAAGCTTTCTTT.

This clone was seen a single time. V usage is TRBV7-9 and J usage is TRBJ2-7; the D is unclear. The V and J ends lost 4 bases and 4 bases respectively, with 8 bases between them. Germline V gene sequence: CDR1 SEHNR, CDR2 FQNEAQ (reference sequence). CDR3 length: 12 amino acids. CDR3 bases: TGTGCCAGCAGCTCCGGCCTTTACGAGCAGTACTTC. The encoded protein is CASSSGLYEQYF.

The V call is TRBV7-9, the J call TRBJ1-5; D is uncertain. V was pared by 7 bases and J by 4 bases, with 8 bases between. CDR1 SEHNR and CDR2 FQNEAQ come from the germline V gene (reference sequence). This CDR3 contains 12 residues. CDR3 sequence: CASTMENQPQHF. CDR3 DNA sequence: TGTGCCAGCACCATGGAGAATCAGCCCCAGCATTTT.